These 24 T cell receptor beta chains share one sample of origin, sequenced in a study of a mutant IDH1 vaccine in newly diagnosed glioma. These receptors' antigens are unknown. Stated time point: week 35, safety follow-up. It was 300 ug of mutant IDH1 20-mer peptide that made up each vaccine dose, given with topical imiquimod. The repertoire was sequenced with immunoSEQ multiplex PCR; TCRdb's copy has only in-frame clones and lacks some. This table has about 56,000 clones, roughly nine tenths appearing once. The sample consisted of PBMCs, taken from a glioma patient whose treatment included an IDH1 peptide vaccine. The receptor source for this set is a man aged 40-49 years with glioma.

The gene calls are TRBV5-6 and TRBJ1-2; D unresolved. The V and J ends lost 4 bases and 4 bases respectively, with 23 bases between them. Germline V gene lookup returns CDR1 SGHDT and CDR2 YYEEEE. This CDR3 spans 17 amino acids. CDR3 protein: CASSPDGPRFFSYGYTF. The CDR3 DNA is TGTGCCAGCAGCCCCGACGGCCCTCGGTTTTTTTCCTATGGCTACACCTTC. The whole variable domain, remainder taken from reference TRBV5-6 and TRBJ1-2, is DAGVTQSPTHLIKTRGQQVTLRCSPKSGHDTVSWYQQALGQGPQFIFQYYEEEERQRGNFPDRFSGHQFPNYSSELNVNALLLGDSALYLCASSPDGPRFFSYGYTFGSGTRLTVV.

The V and J genes are TRBV27 and TRBJ1-5, with TRBD1 identical over 8 bases. The V gene end was trimmed by 7 bases and the J gene end by 6 bases; junction bases not matched to a gene: 2. Germline V gene data show CDR1 as MNHEY and CDR2 as SMNVEV (reference sequence). This CDR3 spans 12 amino acids. CDR3: CASNDRGQPQHF. The CDR3 nucleotides are TGTGCCAGCAACGACAGGGGTCAGCCCCAGCATTTT.

The chain has TRBV6-6 and TRBJ2-3; 10 nucleotides line up with TRBD1. V gave up 7 bases and J gave up 8 bases; unmatched junction bases: 12. Germline V lookup: CDR1 MNHNY, CDR2 SVGAGI (reference sequence). CDR3 length: 15 amino acids. In DNA form, the CDR3 reads TGTGCCAGCACACCGGGACAGGGGCCTACTGGTACGCAGTATTTT. Translating gives CASTPGQGPTGTQYF.

To note about this clone: Germline is not matched at one junction end, which may reflect a read error. This rearrangement joins TRBV7-2 to TRBJ2-1; TRBD2 matches 7 bases. Germline V gives CDR1 SGHTA, CDR2 FQGNSA. This CDR3 spans 15 amino acids. The CDR3 protein is CASRLDLGLYNEQFF. For the CDR3, the DNA is TGTGCCAGCAGATTAGACCTGGGACTATACAATGAGCAGTTCTTC.

V usage is TRBV6-6 and J usage is TRBJ2-7; possibly TRBD2 for D (5 bases). V shed 2 bases and J shed 4 bases, with 12 bases lying between them. The CDR3 extends over 14 amino acids. Germline V gives CDR1 MNHNY, CDR2 SVGAGI (reference sequence). The CDR3 coding sequence is TGTGCCAGCAGTTACCCTAGCAGACCTTACGAGCAGTACTTC. This gives the protein CASSYPSRPYEQYF.

The V and J genes are TRBV2 and TRBJ2-3; D unclear. CDR3 length equals 11 residues. Trimming stripped 7 bases from V and 2 bases from J, with 4 bases between. The V gene's germline CDR1 is SNHLY and CDR2 FYNNEI. The CDR3, as DNA: TGTGCCAGCACGGACACAGATACGCAGTATTTT. The encoded protein is CASTDTDTQYF.

This chain joins TRBV20-1 and TRBJ2-1; D is unresolved. The germline V gene has CDR1 DFQATT and CDR2 SNEGSKA (reference sequence). This CDR3 is 11 amino acids long. Trimming cost V 3 bases and J 8 bases, with 8 bases left between them. This chain's CDR3 is CSASRAHEQFF. Here the CDR3 DNA reads TGCAGTGCTAGCCGAGCCCATGAGCAGTTCTTC.

In its sample, this clone was seen once. The chain has TRBV4-2 and TRBJ2-7; a weak D match, TRBD2 (6 bases). V was clipped by 4 bases and J by 2 bases, with 15 bases between them. The CDR3 is 15 residues long. Germline CDR1 and CDR2: LGHNA and YNFKEQ. The CDR3 loop reads CASSRLGDSAYEQYF. Written as DNA, the CDR3 is TGTGCCAGCAGCCGCCTCGGGGACTCAGCCTACGAGCAGTACTTC.

The chain employs TRBV13 and TRBJ2-3, with D perhaps TRBD2 (6 bases). CDR1 is PRHDT and CDR2 is FYEKMQ in the germline V gene (reference sequence). Trimming shortened V by 5 bases and J by 6 bases, and 18 bases separated the two germline ends. CDR3 length: 15 amino acids. The CDR3 nucleotides read TGTGCCAGCAGCCCCTCTAGCGACCCCTGGGATACGCAGTATTTT. Protein product: CASSPSSDPWDTQYF.

The chain has TRBV7-2 and TRBJ2-7; no firm D call. V was pared by 1 base and J by 6 bases, with 7 bases between. From germline, CDR1 is SGHTA and CDR2 FQGNSA. This CDR3 spans 12 amino acids. CDR3 nucleotides: TGTGCCAGCAGCTTAGTGTATAGCGAGCAGTACTTC. Its protein product is CASSLVYSEQYF.

This clone was observed a single time. The gene calls are TRBV4-2 and TRBJ2-1; D uncertain. This CDR3 is 12 amino acids long. In germline, CDR1 is LGHNA, CDR2 YNFKEQ. V was pared by 0 bases and J by 11 bases, with 8 bases between. The CDR3 sequence is CASSQERQKQFF. DNA of the CDR3: TGTGCCAGCAGCCAAGAAAGGCAGAAGCAGTTCTTC.

This chain joins TRBV27 and TRBJ1-6; D gene unclear. V lost 6 bases and J lost 7, with 13 bases in between. Germline CDR1 and CDR2: MNHEY and SMNVEV (reference sequence). The CDR3 spans 14 residues. CDR3 DNA sequence: TGTGCCAGCAGCTGGACCCTCCGGAATTCACCCCTCCACTTT. Its translation is CASSWTLRNSPLHF.

The genes are TRBV7-9 and TRBJ2-1; TRBD2 aligns across 8 bases. This CDR3 region has 16 residues. The V segment lost 3 bases and the J segment 10 bases; nucleotides outside the gene matches: 14. From germline, CDR1 is SEHNR and CDR2 FQNEAQ (reference sequence). This chain's CDR3 is CASSFLPGGRPNEQFF. In DNA form, the CDR3 reads TGTGCCAGCAGCTTTCTTCCAGGCGGGAGGCCCAACGAGCAGTTCTTC.

The gene calls are TRBV11-2 and TRBJ1-2; 9 nucleotides agree with TRBD1. V shed 6 bases and J 1 base; nucleotides not matched to a gene: 15. Germline V gives CDR1 SGHAT, CDR2 FQNNGV. The length of the CDR3 is 18 residues. Written as DNA, the CDR3 is TGTGCCAGCAGTCTCCACCCGGGACAGGGATCATTTAACTATGGCTACACCTTC. Translating it yields CASSLHPGQGSFNYGYTF.

The chain uses TRBV9 and TRBJ1-5; the D gene is possibly TRBD1 (5 bases). Trimming stripped 4 bases from V and 1 base from J, with 12 bases between. CDR1 is SGDLS, CDR2 YYNGEE, per germline. The CDR3 spans 15 residues. The CDR3 reads CASSPDSRSNQPQHF. In nucleotides, the CDR3 is TGTGCCAGCAGCCCCGACAGTCGAAGCAATCAGCCCCAGCATTTT.

This chain links TRBV2 with TRBJ2-7; D is undetermined. Trimming left V 6 bases short and J 5 bases short, with 8 bases between. The germline V gene has CDR1 SNHLY and CDR2 FYNNEI. The CDR3 runs to 11 residues. The CDR3 loop is CASRKSHEQYF. The CDR3 DNA reads as TGTGCCAGCAGGAAGTCCCACGAGCAGTACTTC. Full variable domain (missing parts from reference TRBV2 and TRBJ2-7): EPEVTQTPSHQVTQMGQEVILRCVPISNHLYFYWYRQILGQKVEFLVSFYNNEISEKSEIFDDQFSVERPDGSNFTLKIRSTKLEDSAMYFCASRKSHEQYFGPGTRLTVT.

This sequence joins TRBV21-1 and TRBJ2-3; TRBD2 is taken as the D call from the table, unchecked against the DNA. TRBV21-1 is given as a pseudogene. This CDR3 has 17 amino acids. The DNA for the CDR3 is TGTGCCAGCAGCAACATCGAGCCCGCTCGGGGGACAGATACGCAGTATTTT. Protein sequence: CASSNIEPARGTDTQYF.

This chain connects TRBV7-2 to TRBJ2-7; D may correspond to TRBD1 or TRBD2 (5 bases each). CDR1 SGHTA and CDR2 FQGNSA come from the germline V gene. V was trimmed by 2 bases and J by 0 bases, leaving 8 bases between them. The CDR3 contains 14 residues. This CDR3 reads CASSLTGRSYEQYF. The CDR3 nucleotides read TGTGCCAGCAGCTTAACGGGACGCTCCTACGAGCAGTACTTC.

The rearrangement joins TRBV2 to TRBJ1-1; the match to TRBD1 covers 10 bases. Trimming cost V 3 bases and J 2 bases; bases outside gene matches: 3. CDR1 is SNHLY, CDR2 FYNNEI, per germline. The length of the CDR3 is 15 residues. CDR3 loop: CASSERQGANTEAFF. The CDR3 DNA reads TGTGCCAGCAGTGAGAGACAGGGGGCTAACACTGAAGCTTTCTTT.

The chain is built from TRBV7-9 and TRBJ2-1, with a weak D call TRBD2 (6 bases). The CDR3 is 16 amino acids. V dropped 1 base and J dropped 0 bases, with 10 bases sitting between them. The V gene's germline CDR1 is SEHNR and CDR2 FQNEAQ (reference sequence). DNA for the CDR3: TGTGCCAGCAGCTTAGTTCTAGCGCCCTCCTACAATGAGCAGTTCTTC. Protein sequence: CASSLVLAPSYNEQFF.

The J gene is TRBJ1-1, the V gene TRBV25-1; D is undetermined. V was pared by 8 bases and J by 1 base, with 5 bases between. CDR1 is MGHDK, CDR2 SYGVNS, per germline. This CDR3 spans 11 amino acids. The CDR3 DNA follows: TGTGCCAGCCAGCGGAACACTGAAGCTTTCTTT. Translated, it gives CASQRNTEAFF.

V gene TRBV20-1 combines with J gene TRBJ2-5; D gene uncertain. The V end was cut by 3 bases, the J end by 4 bases, with 6 bases between. CDR3 length: 11 amino acids. Germline CDR1 reads DFQATT; CDR2 reads SNEGSKA (reference sequence). The CDR3 DNA reads as TGCAGTGCTAGGGGTGGAGAGACCCAGTACTTC. It yields the protein CSARGGETQYF.

The chain recombines TRBV4-2 with TRBJ2-7, with 10 bases fitting TRBD2. There are 16 residues in the CDR3. CDR1 LGHNA and CDR2 YNFKEQ come from the germline V gene. With 2 bases clipped from V and 4 bases from J, the junction kept 8 bases outside the gene matches. The CDR3 reads CASSQQPSGSPYEQYF. The CDR3 DNA follows: TGTGCCAGCAGCCAACAACCTAGCGGGAGCCCATACGAGCAGTACTTC.

This clone has more than one count but fewer than ten. The rearrangement uses TRBV7-8 and TRBJ2-2, with D possibly matching TRBD2 (6 bases). The V and J ends lost 3 bases and 0 bases respectively, with 11 bases between them. Germline assignment: CDR1 SGHVS and CDR2 FQNEAQ. The CDR3 has 16 residues. CDR3 loop: CASSFQTSPNTGELFF. CDR3 in DNA: TGTGCCAGCAGCTTTCAGACTAGTCCGAACACCGGGGAGCTGTTTTTT.